The rows below give T cell receptor beta chains drawn from one sample of a study of blood T cell repertoires in COVID-19. Libraries were prepared by immunoSEQ multiplex PCR; TCRdb keeps only in-frame clonotypes and omits some of them. This repertoire shows about 300,000 clones, approximately 84% found once; its top ten account for roughly 1.5%. Sequencing was performed on peripheral blood. These receptors all come from a human donor with COVID-19, enrolled during active disease. The donor label of this sample is uncertain. Each CDR3 is given without its conserved first and last residue. Each record gives: V gene, clone size, CDR3 protein. Rows may omit the clone size; those that give it use once, few, many or a size class.

TRBV18,NA,ASSQEDRDRWKSGYEQY
TRBV5-1,NA,ASARTSGASTDTQY
TRBV12-3/TRBV12-4,NA,ASSYSREHGYT
TRBV7-9,NA,ASSLGGLGNTIY
TRBV3-1/TRBV3-2,NA,ASSQELAAYEQY
TRBV19,NA,ASTPRATGRMVSSSGNTIY
TRBV11-2,NA,ASSLQGRGTGDEQF
TRBV7-2,NA,ASSGWTGDQETQY
TRBV11-2,NA,ASSMTGLSGNEQF
TRBV29-1,NA,SVSGLAGDYSSYEQY
TRBV19,few,ASRGSNSNQPQH
TRBV2,NA,ASTAQGASNQPQH
TRBV6-5,NA,ASTLDRVWTDTQY
TRBV19,few,ASSIKGQGAFEAF
TRBV15,few,ATSPGGYEQY
TRBV4-1,once,ASSQGWGQVYEQY
TRBV27,NA,ASSLSRGPSGGRGNEQF
TRBV2,many,ASTSGQGNSPLH
TRBV21-1,NA,ASSNPRREQF
TRBV24-1,NA,ATSRKGQGGNEQF
TRBV28,NA,ASSLTGTFSYEQY
TRBV5-1,NA,ASSLITSGRVSEQY
TRBV7-8,NA,ASSLALGGGQY
TRBV7-9,NA,ASSSGQAATNEKLF
TRBV5-4,NA,ASSLGQFRSYNEQF
TRBV11-2,NA,ASSLEGGTNEKLF
TRBV2,NA,ASSDRQGLEAF
TRBV20-1,NA,SASFSWAGGPSNEQF
TRBV28,NA,ASRGGVLSNQPQH
TRBV5-1,NA,ASSFMESNSPLH
TRBV29-1,NA,SVEDRQGACGYT
TRBV7-2,NA,ASSLGGPGEKLF
TRBV9,NA,ASSGRDRVWETQY
TRBV6-6,NA,ASEMKAESYEQY
TRBV28,NA,ASSLLGRGEGETQY
TRBV19,NA,ASSIVGTGGVDTEAF
TRBV30,once,AWCAGGNQPQH
TRBV2,NA,ASRGYRTTSGNTIY
TRBV12-3/TRBV12-4,few,ASSLLEKLF
TRBV7-2,NA,ASSLARGHGYT
TRBV10-1,NA,ASSEYETSNEQF
TRBV25-1,NA,ASRTTGVETQY
TRBV21-1,NA,ASSKALMSGFWTSGKTDTQY
TRBV27,NA,ASSFPSGGVTDTQY
TRBV4-3,once,ASSLQENTEAF
TRBV4-2,NA,ASSQDLTYADTQY
TRBV3-1/TRBV3-2,NA,ASSQLAVRTGTEKLF
TRBV7-2,many,ASKPTSGSDTQY
TRBV27,NA,ASSLLAENTEAF
TRBV5-4,once,ASSAVRTANTEAF
TRBV4-1,NA,ASSRDGLAGETQY
TRBV27,NA,ASSLRLAGSTGNEQF
TRBV5-1,NA,ASSLEGRGHQPQH